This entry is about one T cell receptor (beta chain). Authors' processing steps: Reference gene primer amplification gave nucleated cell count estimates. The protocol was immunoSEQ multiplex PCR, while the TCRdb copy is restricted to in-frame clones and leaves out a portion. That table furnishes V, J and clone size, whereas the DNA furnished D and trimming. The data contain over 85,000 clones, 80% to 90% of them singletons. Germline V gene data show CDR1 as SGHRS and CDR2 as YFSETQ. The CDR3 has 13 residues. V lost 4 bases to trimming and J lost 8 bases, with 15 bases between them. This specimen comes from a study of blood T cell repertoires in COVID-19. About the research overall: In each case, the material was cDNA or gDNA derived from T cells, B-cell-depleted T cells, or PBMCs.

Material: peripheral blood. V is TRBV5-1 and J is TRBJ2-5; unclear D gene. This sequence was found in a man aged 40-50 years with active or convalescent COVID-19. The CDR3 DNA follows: TGCGCCAGCAGCGCCGACGGTGGCGGAACCCAGTACTTC. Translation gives CASSADGGGTQYF.